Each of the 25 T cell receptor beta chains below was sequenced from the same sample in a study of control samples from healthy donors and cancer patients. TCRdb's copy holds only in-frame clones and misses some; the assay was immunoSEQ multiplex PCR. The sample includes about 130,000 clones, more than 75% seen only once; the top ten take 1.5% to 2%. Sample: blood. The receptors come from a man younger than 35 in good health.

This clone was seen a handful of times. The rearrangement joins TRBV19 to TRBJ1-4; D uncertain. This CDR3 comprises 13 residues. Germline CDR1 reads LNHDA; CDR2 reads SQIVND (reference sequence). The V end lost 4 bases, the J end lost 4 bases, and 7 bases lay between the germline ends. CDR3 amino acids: CASSKEYNEKLFF. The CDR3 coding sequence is TGTGCCAGTAGTAAGGAATATAATGAAAAACTGTTTTTT.

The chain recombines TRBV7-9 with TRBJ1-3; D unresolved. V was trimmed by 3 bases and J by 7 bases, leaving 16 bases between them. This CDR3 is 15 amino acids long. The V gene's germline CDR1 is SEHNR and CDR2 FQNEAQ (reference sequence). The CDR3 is CASSFNQRRSNTIYF. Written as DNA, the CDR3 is TGTGCCAGCAGCTTCAACCAACGGCGGTCTAACACCATATATTTT.

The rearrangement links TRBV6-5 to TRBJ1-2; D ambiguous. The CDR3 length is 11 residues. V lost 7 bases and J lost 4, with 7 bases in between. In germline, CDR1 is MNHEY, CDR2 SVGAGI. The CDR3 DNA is TGTGCCAGCAACGGACCCTATGGCTACACCTTC. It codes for CASNGPYGYTF.

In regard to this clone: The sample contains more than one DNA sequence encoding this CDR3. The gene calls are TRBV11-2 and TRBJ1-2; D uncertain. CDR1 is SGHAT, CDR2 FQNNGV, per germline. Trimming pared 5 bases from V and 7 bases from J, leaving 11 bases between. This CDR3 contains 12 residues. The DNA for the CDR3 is TGTGCCAGCAGCCCTGCCACCGCTGGCTACACCTTC. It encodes CASSPATAGYTF.

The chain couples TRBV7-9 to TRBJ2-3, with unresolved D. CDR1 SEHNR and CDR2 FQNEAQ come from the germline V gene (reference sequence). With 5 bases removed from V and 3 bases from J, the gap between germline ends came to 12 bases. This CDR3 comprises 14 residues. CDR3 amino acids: CASSGIAGTDTQYF. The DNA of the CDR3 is TGTGCCAGCAGCGGGATAGCTGGTACAGATACGCAGTATTTT.

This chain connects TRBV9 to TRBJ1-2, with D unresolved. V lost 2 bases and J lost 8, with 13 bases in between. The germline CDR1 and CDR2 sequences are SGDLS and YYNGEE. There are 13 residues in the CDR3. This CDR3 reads CASSVLGRGGYTF. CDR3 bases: TGTGCCAGCAGCGTTCTAGGCCGCGGAGGCTACACCTTC.

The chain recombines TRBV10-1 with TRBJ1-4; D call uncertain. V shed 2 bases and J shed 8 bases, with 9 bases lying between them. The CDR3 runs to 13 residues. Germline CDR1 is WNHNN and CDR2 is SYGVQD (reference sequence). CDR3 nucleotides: TGCGCCAGCAGTGAGAGGGTAGAAGAAAAACTGTTTTTT. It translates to CASSERVEEKLFF.

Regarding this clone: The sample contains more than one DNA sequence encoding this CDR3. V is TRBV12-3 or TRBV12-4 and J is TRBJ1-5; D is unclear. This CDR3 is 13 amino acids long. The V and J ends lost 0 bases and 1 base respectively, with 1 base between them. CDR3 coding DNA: TGTGCCAGCAGTTTAGCCAGCAATCAGCCCCAGCATTTT. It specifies CASSLASNQPQHF.

CDR3 in amino acids: CASSLPSGRSKYNEQFF. CDR3 DNA sequence: TGTGCCAGCAGCTTACCTAGCGGGAGGTCGAAGTACAATGAGCAGTTCTTC. The chain combines TRBV11-2 with TRBJ2-1, with 11 bases fitting TRBD2. This CDR3 is built from 17 residues. CDR1 is SGHAT and CDR2 is FQNNGV in the germline V gene. V was pared by 2 bases and J by 4 bases, with 7 bases of the junction left unmatched. The full variable domain, completed using reference TRBV11-2 and TRBJ2-1, is EAGVAQSPRYKIIEKRQSVAFWCNPISGHATLYWYQQILGQGPKLLIQFQNNGVVDDSQLPKDRFSAERLKGVDSTLKIQPAKLEDSAVYLCASSLPSGRSKYNEQFFGPGTRLTVL.

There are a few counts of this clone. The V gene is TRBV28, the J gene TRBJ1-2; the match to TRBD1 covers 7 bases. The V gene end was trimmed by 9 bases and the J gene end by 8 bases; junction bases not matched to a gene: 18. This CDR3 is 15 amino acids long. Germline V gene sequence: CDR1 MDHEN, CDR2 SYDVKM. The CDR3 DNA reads TGTGCCAGTAATAACAAGGGGGCCTTTGTCTGGGGCTACACCTTC. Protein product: CASNNKGAFVWGYTF.

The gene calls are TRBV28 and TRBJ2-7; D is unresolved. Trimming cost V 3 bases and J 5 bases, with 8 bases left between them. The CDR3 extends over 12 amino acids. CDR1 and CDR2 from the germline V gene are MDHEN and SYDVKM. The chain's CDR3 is CASSLAPDEQYF. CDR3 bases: TGTGCCAGCAGTTTGGCCCCGGACGAGCAGTACTTC.

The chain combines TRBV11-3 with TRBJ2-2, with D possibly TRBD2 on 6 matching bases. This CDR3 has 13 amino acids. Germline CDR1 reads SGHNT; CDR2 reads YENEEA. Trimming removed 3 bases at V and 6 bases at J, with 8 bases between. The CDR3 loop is CASSFGGAGELFF. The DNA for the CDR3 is TGTGCCAGCAGCTTCGGGGGTGCCGGGGAGCTGTTTTTT. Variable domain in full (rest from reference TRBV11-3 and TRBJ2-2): EAGVVQSPRYKIIEKKQPVAFWCNPISGHNTLYWYLQNLGQGPELLIRYENEEAVDDSQLPKDRFSAERLKGVDSTLKIQPAELGDSAVYLCASSFGGAGELFFGEGSRLTVL.

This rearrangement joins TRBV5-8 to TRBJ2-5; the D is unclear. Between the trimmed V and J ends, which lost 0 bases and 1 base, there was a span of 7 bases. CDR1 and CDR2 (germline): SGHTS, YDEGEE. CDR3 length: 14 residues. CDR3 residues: CASSLVTTQETQYF. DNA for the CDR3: TGTGCCAGCAGCTTGGTGACAACCCAAGAGACCCAGTACTTC.

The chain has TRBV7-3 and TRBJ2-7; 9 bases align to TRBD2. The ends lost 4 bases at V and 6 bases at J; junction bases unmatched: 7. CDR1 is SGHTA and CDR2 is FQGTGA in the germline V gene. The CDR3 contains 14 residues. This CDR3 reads CASSSGGRATEQYF. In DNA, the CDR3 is TGTGCCAGCAGCTCTGGCGGGAGGGCCACCGAGCAGTACTTC.

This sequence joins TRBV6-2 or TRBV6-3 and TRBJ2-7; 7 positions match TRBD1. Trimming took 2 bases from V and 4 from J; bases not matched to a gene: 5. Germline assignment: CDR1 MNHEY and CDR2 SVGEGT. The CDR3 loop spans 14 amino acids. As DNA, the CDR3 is TGTGCCAGCAGTTACCAGGGACAGCTGTACGAGCAGTACTTC. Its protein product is CASSYQGQLYEQYF.

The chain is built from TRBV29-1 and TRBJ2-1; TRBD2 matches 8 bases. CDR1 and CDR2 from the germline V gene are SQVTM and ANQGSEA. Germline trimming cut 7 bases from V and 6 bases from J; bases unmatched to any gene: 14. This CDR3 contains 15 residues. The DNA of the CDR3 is TGCAGCGCCGCCCGGGGAGTAGCGGGAACCAATGAGCAGTTCTTC. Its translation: CSAARGVAGTNEQFF.

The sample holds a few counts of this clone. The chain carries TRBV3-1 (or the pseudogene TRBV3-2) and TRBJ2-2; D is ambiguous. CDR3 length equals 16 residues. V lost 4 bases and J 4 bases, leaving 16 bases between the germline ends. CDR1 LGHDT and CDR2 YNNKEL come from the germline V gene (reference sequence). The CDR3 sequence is CASSPHQSGATGELFF. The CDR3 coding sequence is TGTGCCAGCAGCCCCCACCAGTCGGGCGCCACCGGGGAGCTGTTTTTT.

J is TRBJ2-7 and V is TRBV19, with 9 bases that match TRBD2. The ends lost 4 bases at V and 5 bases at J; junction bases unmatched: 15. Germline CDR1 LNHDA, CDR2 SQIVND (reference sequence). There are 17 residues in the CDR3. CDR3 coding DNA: TGTGCCAGTAGTAAGGGTGGTAGCGGGAGCGGTTCGCACGAGCAGTACTTC. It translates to CASSKGGSGSGSHEQYF.

The DNA for the CDR3 is TGTGCCAGCAGTCCCCGACAGGTCGTCTACGAGCAGTACTTC. Translation gives CASSPRQVVYEQYF. The V gene is TRBV27, the J gene TRBJ2-7, with D perhaps TRBD1 (6 bases). The CDR3 contains 14 residues. V dropped 5 bases and J dropped 3 bases, with 14 bases sitting between them. From germline, CDR1 is MNHEY and CDR2 SMNVEV (reference sequence).

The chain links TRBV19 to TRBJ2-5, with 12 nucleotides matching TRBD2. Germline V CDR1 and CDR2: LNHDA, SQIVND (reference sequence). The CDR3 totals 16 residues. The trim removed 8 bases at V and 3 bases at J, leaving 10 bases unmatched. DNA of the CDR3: TGTGCCAGTGCTCTCGTACTAGCGGGAGGAAAAGAGACCCAGTACTTC. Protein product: CASALVLAGGKETQYF.

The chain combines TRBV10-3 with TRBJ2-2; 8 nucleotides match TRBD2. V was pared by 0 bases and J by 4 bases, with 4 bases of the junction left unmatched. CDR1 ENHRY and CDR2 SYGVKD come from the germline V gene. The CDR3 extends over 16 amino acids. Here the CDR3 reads CAISESLGLGTGELFF. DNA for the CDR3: TGTGCCATCAGTGAGTCGTTGGGACTAGGCACCGGGGAGCTGTTTTTT.

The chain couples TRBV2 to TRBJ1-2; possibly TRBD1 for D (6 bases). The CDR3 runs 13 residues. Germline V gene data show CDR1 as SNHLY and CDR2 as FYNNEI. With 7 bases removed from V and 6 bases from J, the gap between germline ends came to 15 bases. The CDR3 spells CASILQGTNGYTF. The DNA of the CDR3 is TGTGCCAGCATTCTCCAGGGGACAAATGGCTACACCTTC.

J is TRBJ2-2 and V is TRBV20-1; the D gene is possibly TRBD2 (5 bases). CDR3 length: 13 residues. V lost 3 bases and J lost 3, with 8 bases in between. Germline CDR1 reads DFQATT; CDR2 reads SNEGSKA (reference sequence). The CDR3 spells CSASTSYTGELFF. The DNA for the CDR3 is TGCAGTGCTAGTACTAGTTACACCGGGGAGCTGTTTTTT.

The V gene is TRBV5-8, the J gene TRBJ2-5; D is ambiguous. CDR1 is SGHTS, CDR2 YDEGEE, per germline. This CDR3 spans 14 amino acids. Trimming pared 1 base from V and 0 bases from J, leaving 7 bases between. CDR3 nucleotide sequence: TGTGCCAGCAGCTTGACGTCGGACCAAGAGACCCAGTACTTC. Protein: CASSLTSDQETQYF. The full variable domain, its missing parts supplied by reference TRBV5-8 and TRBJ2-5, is EAGVTQSPTHLIKTRGQQATLRCSPISGHTSVYWYQQALGLGLQFLLWYDEGEERNRGNFPPRFSGRQFPNYSSELNVNALELEDSALYLCASSLTSDQETQYFGPGTRLLVL.

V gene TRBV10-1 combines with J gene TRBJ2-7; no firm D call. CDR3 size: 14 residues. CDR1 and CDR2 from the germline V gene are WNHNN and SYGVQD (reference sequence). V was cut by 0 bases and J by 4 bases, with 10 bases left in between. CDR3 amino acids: CASSESRQSYEQYF. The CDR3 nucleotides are TGCGCCAGCAGTGAGTCGAGGCAGTCATACGAGCAGTACTTC.